This TCR beta chain comes out of a study of blood T cells in healthy people across ages. Across the whole study: About one barcoded beta molecule per two T cells came from capture by template switching.

The extraction recovered at least 5.5 micrograms of total RNA per sample. The use of a sample-barcoded 5' primer and a J-beta primer mix characterized a second PCR of roughly 6 to 11 cycles. Sequencing yielded, for each sample, at least 2.5 million paired-end reads carrying CDR3. TCRdb itself ran the 5' RACE reads through MiXCR, one entry per CDR3 protein. The sample includes about 780,000 distinct CDR3 sequences, 46% of them seen just once. CDR3 length: 16 residues. J gave up 2 bases and V 4 bases, and 8 bases lay outside the gene matches. In germline, CDR1 is SGHTA, CDR2 FQGNSA. The TCR sequence derives from a man older than 75 in good health. This rearrangement joins TRBV7-2 to TRBJ2-7; TRBD1 matches 10 bases. Sequenced sample: blood. CDR3 residues: CASSYVMTGGTYEQYF. The CDR3 nucleotides are TGTGCCAGCAGCTATGTAATGACAGGGGGCACCTACGAGCAGTACTTC.